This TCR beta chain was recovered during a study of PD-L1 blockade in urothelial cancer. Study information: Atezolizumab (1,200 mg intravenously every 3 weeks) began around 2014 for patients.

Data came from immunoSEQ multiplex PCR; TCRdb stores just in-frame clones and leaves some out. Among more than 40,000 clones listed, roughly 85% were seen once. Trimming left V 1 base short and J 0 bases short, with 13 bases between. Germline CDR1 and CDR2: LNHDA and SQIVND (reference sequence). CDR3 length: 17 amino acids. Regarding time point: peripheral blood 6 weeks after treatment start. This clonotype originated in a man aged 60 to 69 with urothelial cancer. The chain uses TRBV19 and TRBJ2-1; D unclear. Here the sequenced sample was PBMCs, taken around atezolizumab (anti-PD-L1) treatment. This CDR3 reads CASSIGSGASSYNEQFF. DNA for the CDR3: TGTGCCAGTAGTATAGGGAGTGGTGCTAGCTCCTACAATGAGCAGTTCTTC. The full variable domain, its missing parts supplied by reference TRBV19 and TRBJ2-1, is DGGITQSPKYLFRKEGQNVTLSCEQNLNHDAMYWYRQDPGQGLRLIYYSQIVNDFQKGDIAEGYSVSREKKESFPLTVTSAQKNPTAFYLCASSIGSGASSYNEQFFGPGTRLTVL.